Listed below are T cell receptor beta chains from one sample, sequenced in a study of blood T cell repertoires in COVID-19. This table comes from immunoSEQ multiplex PCR, and its TCRdb copy is limited to in-frame clones, with some not included. This sample has 650,000 to 800,000 clones, with around 90% found just once. Material for sequencing was peripheral blood. Receptors were obtained from a woman aged 18-29 years with acute or convalescent COVID-19. Both conserved end residues are part of each CDR3. A D gene is named only where the DNA matches it firmly. Not every row has a clone size; where given, it reads once, few, many or a size class.

v_call	d_call	clone_size	j_call	cdr3_aa	cdr3_nt
TRBV28	NA	NA	TRBJ1-5	CASSLPHQPQHF	TGTGCCAGCAGTCTCCCCCATCAGCCCCAGCATTTT
TRBV2	NA	NA	TRBJ2-1	CASRQARALYNEQFF	TGTGCCAGCAGGCAAGCCAGGGCTCTCTACAATGAGCAGTTCTTC
TRBV29-1	NA	NA	TRBJ1-6	CSVPGQNSPLHF	TGCAGCGTTCCGGGACAAAATTCACCCCTCCACTTT
TRBV19	NA	NA	TRBJ1-5	CASSIGRQNQPQHF	TGTGCCAGTAGTATAGGCCGACAGAATCAGCCCCAGCATTTT
TRBV13	NA	NA	TRBJ1-1	CASSLGHTNTEAFF	TGTGCCAGCAGCCTGGGACATACGAACACTGAAGCTTTCTTT
TRBV12-3/TRBV12-4	NA	NA	TRBJ2-7	CASSSTGYEQYF	TGTGCCAGCAGTTCGACAGGTTACGAGCAGTACTTC
TRBV5-8	NA	NA	TRBJ1-3	CASTDLGLISGNTIYF	TGTGCCAGCACAGACTTGGGACTAATCTCTGGAAACACCATATATTTT
TRBV19	NA	NA	TRBJ1-1	CASSMLTTDPDTEAFF	TGTGCCAGTAGTATGTTAACGACAGACCCGGACACTGAAGCTTTCTTT
TRBV11-2	NA	NA	TRBJ1-1	CASSLDPSYEAFF	TGTGCCAGCAGCTTAGATCCCAGTTATGAAGCTTTCTTT
TRBV24-1	NA	once	TRBJ1-5	CANGSNQPQHF	TGTGCCAACGGTAGCAATCAGCCCCAGCATTTT
TRBV6-5	TRBD1	NA	TRBJ1-2	CASSRDRGLYGYTF	TGTGCCAGCAGCCGGGACAGGGGCCTGTATGGCTACACCTTC
TRBV6-2/TRBV6-3	TRBD2	NA	TRBJ2-3	CASSSGLAGGPDTQYF	TGTGCCAGCAGTTCCGGACTAGCGGGGGGGCCCGATACGCAGTATTTT
TRBV5-1	NA	NA	TRBJ2-7	CASSLGTGVGYEQYF	TGCGCCAGCAGCTTGGGAACGGGGGTAGGGTACGAGCAGTACTTC
TRBV4-3	TRBD2	NA	TRBJ2-3	CASSQGSGGAGDTQYF	TGCGCCAGCAGCCAAGGTAGCGGGGGGGCTGGAGATACGCAGTATTTT
TRBV11-2	TRBD1	NA	TRBJ2-5	CASSRDRQETQYF	TGTGCCAGCAGCCGGGACAGACAAGAGACCCAGTACTTC
TRBV7-3	TRBD1	NA	TRBJ2-7	CASSFGTAPYEQYF	TGTGCCAGCAGCTTCGGGACAGCCCCCTACGAGCAGTACTTC
TRBV7-2	NA	NA	TRBJ1-1	CASSPSGGGTEAFF	TGTGCCAGCAGCCCCTCGGGGGGGGGCACTGAAGCTTTCTTT
TRBV7-8	NA	once	TRBJ2-2	CASSLARVGGTGELFF	TGTGCCAGCAGCTTAGCGCGGGTGGGCGGCACCGGGGAGCTGTTTTTT
TRBV6-2/TRBV6-3	NA	NA	TRBJ1-2	CASSSARQGRSRYGYTF	TGTGCCAGCAGTTCGGCACGGCAGGGAAGGTCGCGCTATGGCTACACCTTC
TRBV6-5	NA	NA	TRBJ1-2	CASSSSGRYGYTF	TGTGCCAGCAGTTCTTCCGGTCGCTATGGCTACACCTTC
TRBV6-1	NA	NA	TRBJ1-5	CASSEGGGGQPQHF	TGTGCCAGCAGTGAAGGGGGAGGAGGGCAGCCCCAGCATTTT
TRBV2	TRBD1	once	TRBJ1-1	CASSLDRGYTEAFF	TGTGCCAGCAGCCTGGACAGGGGCTATACTGAAGCTTTCTTT
TRBV25-1	TRBD1	NA	TRBJ1-2	CASSGTGLGYTF	TGTGCCAGCAGTGGGACAGGGCTGGGCTACACCTTC
TRBV2	NA	NA	TRBJ2-1	CASILRQAGNEQFF	TGTGCCAGCATCCTAAGACAGGCGGGCAATGAGCAGTTCTTC
TRBV2	TRBD1	NA	TRBJ2-3	CASSTTGGPTDTQYF	TGTGCCAGCAGTACCACAGGGGGGCCGACAGATACGCAGTATTTT
TRBV11-2	NA	few	TRBJ1-5	CASSSGSQPQHF	TGTGCCAGCAGCTCGGGGAGTCAGCCCCAGCATTTT
TRBV6-6	TRBD1	NA	TRBJ1-3	CASRWTGENTIYF	TGTGCCAGCCGATGGACAGGGGAAAACACCATATATTTT